These 20 T cell receptor beta chains originate from one sample sequenced in a study of cytomegalovirus exposure and HLA in healthy donors. This PCR relied on a set of 60 Vbeta primers and 13 Jbeta primers. The method was immunoSEQ multiplex PCR; TCRdb's version includes in-frame clones alone and lacks a portion of them. Of 100,000 or so clones in the sample, just under 80% were seen once. The sequenced material came from PBMCs. The receptors originated from a man younger than 40 in good health and CMV-seronegative.

The V and J genes are TRBV25-1 and TRBJ1-2; 7 positions match TRBD1. CDR3 length: 13 residues. The germline V gene has CDR1 MGHDK and CDR2 SYGVNS. Trimming at V came to 4 bases and at J to 5 bases, leaving 4 bases not matched to a gene. For the CDR3, the DNA is TGTGCCAGCAGTGCAGGGACAGTGTATGGCTACACCTTC. It is translated as CASSAGTVYGYTF.

This chain connects TRBV7-9 to TRBJ1-6; no firm D call. Trimming pared 1 base from V and 8 bases from J, leaving 12 bases between. This CDR3 region has 15 residues. Germline assignment: CDR1 SEHNR and CDR2 FQNEAQ (reference sequence). CDR3 sequence: CASSLVGSPHSPLHF. The DNA for the CDR3 is TGTGCCAGCAGCTTAGTTGGGAGCCCCCATTCACCCCTCCACTTT.

The chain links TRBV29-1 to TRBJ1-3; D is possibly TRBD1 (5 bases). Germline CDR1 reads SQVTM; CDR2 reads ANQGSEA. This CDR3 comprises 13 residues. Trimming stripped 7 bases from V and 12 bases from J, with 22 bases between. CDR3 sequence: CSAQGLLPHDIYF. Here the CDR3 DNA reads TGCAGCGCCCAGGGACTCCTCCCCCACGACATATATTTT.

This rearrangement joins TRBV5-4 to TRBJ2-7, with 8 bases lining up with TRBD2. Trimming removed 10 bases from V and 0 bases from J; junction bases left unmatched: 12. The CDR3 totals 15 residues. Germline values: CDR1 SGHNT, CDR2 YYREEE (reference sequence). CDR3 residues: CASREGVTSSYEQYF. In DNA, the CDR3 is TGTGCCTCCCGGGAGGGCGTAACTTCCTCCTACGAGCAGTACTTC. Full variable domain (rest looked up from reference TRBV5-4 and TRBJ2-7): ETGVTQSPTHLIKTRGQQVTLRCSSQSGHNTVSWYQQALGQGPQFIFQYYREEENGRGNFPPRFSGLQFPNYSSELNVNALELDDSALYLCASREGVTSSYEQYFGPGTRLTVT.

The chain links TRBV5-1 to TRBJ1-4, with 7 bases that match TRBD1. This CDR3 contains 15 residues. The germline V gene has CDR1 SGHRS and CDR2 YFSETQ. The junction had 3 bases not matched to a gene; V was cut back by 4 bases and J by 0 bases. CDR3 residues: CASSTGTATNEKLFF. The CDR3 nucleotides read TGCGCCAGCAGCACAGGGACAGCAACTAATGAAAAACTGTTTTTT.

There are a few counts of this clone. The J gene is TRBJ1-2, the V gene TRBV4-3; D not resolved. The CDR3 consists of 14 residues. Deletions cut 0 bases from V and 4 bases from J, with 9 bases between. Germline V gene sequence: CDR1 LGHNA, CDR2 YSLEER. Written as DNA, the CDR3 is TGCGCCAGCAGCCAAGATCCAGGCTTCTATGGCTACACCTTC. It translates to CASSQDPGFYGYTF.

J is TRBJ2-3 and V is TRBV18; 8 nucleotides line up with TRBD1. The CDR3 totals 15 residues. The junction had 9 bases not matched to a gene; V was cut back by 8 bases and J by 2 bases. Germline assignment: CDR1 KGHSH and CDR2 LQKENI. The CDR3 DNA is TGTGCCAGCCCGGCAAGACAGGGGTCCACAGATACGCAGTATTTT. Its protein product is CASPARQGSTDTQYF.

The rearrangement uses TRBV15 and TRBJ1-3; no definite D call. The CDR3 length is 12 residues. Per germline, CDR1 LNHNV and CDR2 YYDKDF (reference sequence). V was pared by 2 bases and J by 6 bases, with 5 bases between. CDR3 DNA sequence: TGTGCCACCAGCAGACTCTCAAACACCATATATTTT. Protein sequence: CATSRLSNTIYF.

This chain uses TRBV19 with TRBJ2-3; possible D gene TRBD2, 5 bases. The CDR3 extends over 15 amino acids. CDR1 and CDR2 (germline): LNHDA, SQIVND (reference sequence). Deletions cut 7 bases from V and 0 bases from J, with 14 bases between. CDR3 amino acids: CASTHSRGSTDTQYF. In nucleotides, the CDR3 is TGTGCCAGTACCCACTCCCGGGGAAGCACAGATACGCAGTATTTT.

V is TRBV5-5 and J is TRBJ2-3; D possibly corresponds to TRBD1 (6 bases). CDR3 length equals 13 residues. Germline loops: CDR1 SGHKS, CDR2 YYEKEE (reference sequence). V was trimmed by 4 bases and J by 2 bases, leaving 8 bases between them. CDR3 sequence reads: CASSGGPTDTQYF. CDR3 coding DNA: TGTGCCAGCAGCGGGGGCCCCACAGATACGCAGTATTTT.

This clone was seen a single time. The CDR3 is CASSQMSSGNTIYF. The CDR3 nucleotides are TGTGCCAGCAGCCAAATGAGCTCTGGAAACACCATATATTTT. This chain uses TRBV7-2 with TRBJ1-3; D unclear. The V end was cut by 5 bases, the J end by 0 bases, with 8 bases between. CDR1 and CDR2 (germline): SGHTA, FQGNSA. CDR3 length: 14 amino acids.

This chain uses TRBV19 with TRBJ2-5; 7 bases align to TRBD1. CDR1 is LNHDA and CDR2 is SQIVND in the germline V gene (reference sequence). There are 19 residues in the CDR3. Losses at the gene ends were 3 bases for V and 0 bases for J; bases not matched to a gene: 16. The CDR3 DNA follows: TGTGCCAGTAGTATCGTTGACAGGGTTCGAGGCCCGTACCAAGAGACCCAGTACTTC. This translates into CASSIVDRVRGPYQETQYF.

The J gene is TRBJ2-5, the V gene TRBV4-3; unclear D gene. Germline values: CDR1 LGHNA, CDR2 YSLEER. CDR3 size: 16 residues. The ends were cut back, 1 base at V and 11 bases at J, with 23 bases in the middle. The CDR3 is CASSQVSLAHSHQQYF. The CDR3 region has the DNA TGCGCCAGCAGCCAAGTTAGCTTAGCCCATTCCCATCAGCAGTACTTC.

The CDR3 protein is CASSQRQGTGNTIYF. CDR3 nucleotides: TGCGCCAGCAGTCAAAGACAGGGGACTGGAAACACCATATATTTT. The J gene is TRBJ1-3, the V gene TRBV23-1; 8 nucleotides line up with TRBD1. TRBV23-1 is an ORF, and what it does is uncertain. Trimming at V came to 2 bases and at J to 2 bases, leaving 2 bases not matched to a gene. This CDR3 has 15 residues.

The V gene is TRBV10-3, the J gene TRBJ2-2; D might be TRBD1 (5 bases). Per the germline V gene, CDR1 is ENHRY and CDR2 is SYGVKD. CDR3 length: 12 residues. V lost 10 bases, J lost 2 bases, and 8 bases lay in between. The CDR3 spells CATQGNTGELFF. The CDR3 coding sequence is TGTGCCACCCAGGGAAACACCGGGGAGCTGTTTTTT.

The chain employs TRBV28 and TRBJ1-4; 9 bases align to TRBD1. V lost 4 bases to trimming and J lost 5 bases; unmatched junction nucleotides: 14. The CDR3 contains 18 residues. Germline V lookup: CDR1 MDHEN, CDR2 SYDVKM. The CDR3 loop is CASSSPGQGIFRNEKLFF. CDR3 nucleotides: TGTGCCAGCAGTTCCCCGGGACAGGGCATCTTTAGGAATGAAAAACTGTTTTTT.

The CDR3 region has the DNA TGTGCCAGCTCACTAGCGGGAGGGAAGCGAGAGACCCAGTACTTC. Translating it yields CASSLAGGKRETQYF. The chain recombines TRBV18 with TRBJ2-5; 11 bases are a match to TRBD2. V lost 4 bases to trimming and J lost 4 bases; unmatched junction nucleotides: 5. This CDR3 is 15 amino acids long. Germline CDR1 is KGHSH and CDR2 is LQKENI.

A remark on this clone: This sample includes further DNA sequences coding for the same CDR3. This rearrangement joins TRBV15 to TRBJ2-7, with 8 bases identical to TRBD2. V trimming: 0 bases; J trimming: 4 bases; junction bases outside the gene matches: 2. In germline, CDR1 is LNHNV, CDR2 YYDKDF (reference sequence). The length of the CDR3 is 14 residues. The CDR3 loop reads CATSREGLVYEQYF. The CDR3 coding sequence is TGTGCCACCAGCAGAGAGGGACTAGTATACGAGCAGTACTTC.

This sequence joins TRBV6-5 and TRBJ2-1; D unclear. The V gene's germline CDR1 is MNHEY and CDR2 SVGAGI. The length of the CDR3 is 13 residues. V was trimmed by 0 bases and J by 7 bases, leaving 7 bases between them. CDR3 sequence reads: CASSYSSPNEQFF. For the CDR3, the DNA is TGTGCCAGCAGTTACTCTAGCCCTAATGAGCAGTTCTTC.

The chain is built from TRBV19 and TRBJ2-1; 7 nucleotides agree with TRBD2. The trim removed 6 bases at V and 1 base at J, leaving 9 bases unmatched. The CDR3 spans 16 residues. Looked up from germline, CDR1 is LNHDA and CDR2 is SQIVND (reference sequence). The CDR3, as DNA: TGTGCCAGTAGAACGCGAGCTAGCGGTTCCTACAATGAGCAGTTCTTC. Amino acid sequence: CASRTRASGSYNEQFF. Combining the CDR3 with reference TRBV19 and TRBJ2-1 gives the whole variable domain DGGITQSPKYLFRKEGQNVTLSCEQNLNHDAMYWYRQDPGQGLRLIYYSQIVNDFQKGDIAEGYSVSREKKESFPLTVTSAQKNPTAFYLCASRTRASGSYNEQFFGPGTRLTVL.